This T cell receptor (beta chain) emerged from a study of Graves' ophthalmopathy and Graves' hyperthyroidism. TCR beta CDR3 amplification used RNA transcripts. An opening RT-PCR round employed HTBI primers and preceded a second-round multiplex PCR. In TCRdb, the multiplex PCR reads were re-called with MiXCR into one record per CDR3 protein. The sample lists about 210,000 distinct CDR3 sequences; just under 30% were seen once. This clonotype was observed many times. V lost 5 bases, J lost 2 bases, and 6 bases stayed unmatched. There are 15 residues in the CDR3. In germline, CDR1 is SGHTA, CDR2 FQGNSA. Ophthalmopathy cases showed moderate-to-severe activity, scoring CAS ≥3 and NOSPECS ≥4, with duration under 3 months. It was on clinical symptoms, serum thyroxine, TRAb, thyroid ultrasound and orbital computed tomography that diagnosis relied.

This receptor was identified in a man aged 50 to 59 with Graves' ophthalmopathy. The sequencing sample was made of peripheral blood. V is TRBV7-2 and J is TRBJ1-2; 9 bases fit TRBD1. The CDR3 bases are TGTGCCAGCAGCGCACAGGGGGCTTCAAACTATGGCTACACCTTC. It yields the protein CASSAQGASNYGYTF.